The clone carrying this TCR beta chain was recorded many times. The antigen is not known. This record comes from a study of T-cell reconstitution after alpha-beta-depleted transplantation in children. During its preparation, the TCRbeta library received unique molecular identifiers. TCRdb re-called the PCR reads through MiXCR, storing one row per CDR3 protein. The sample carries around 450,000 distinct CDR3 sequences, about 10% recorded once. Per germline, CDR1 LGHNA and CDR2 YSLEER. Trimming stripped 4 bases from V and 10 bases from J, with 14 bases between. This CDR3 has 13 amino acids. Study-wide results and caveats: Reportedly, roughly two months post-transplant, alpha-beta T cells arose from several hundred expanded graft clones. Most T-cell counts and diversity one year after the transplant came from T cells that were newly produced. Surviving recipient cells, namely T cells and thymic progenitors, were the source of high day-60 TCRbeta diversity in some patients.

Material: PBMCs, obtained before TCRalphabeta/CD19-depleted stem cell transplant. This TCR derives from a child aged 2 to 15 with inherited bone marrow failure, due to receive a stem cell transplant. V gene TRBV4-3 combines with J gene TRBJ2-1; D is possibly TRBD2 (6 bases). The chain's CDR3 is CASSPRNGREQFF. Here the CDR3 DNA reads TGCGCCAGCAGCCCCCGGAACGGGAGAGAGCAGTTCTTC.